The 20 T cell receptor beta chains below were found in one sample sequenced in a study of blood T cell repertoires in COVID-19. Only in-frame clones appear in the TCRdb table, and some are missing; sequencing was by immunoSEQ multiplex PCR. The sample shows 250,000 to 350,000 clones, 88% of them seen only once. The sample was peripheral blood. These receptors all come from a woman aged 45-59 years with active or convalescent COVID-19.

The chain uses TRBV20-1 and TRBJ1-1, with 8 positions matching TRBD1. V lost 3 bases and J lost 2; bases outside the gene matches: 5. The CDR3 contains 14 residues. Germline-derived CDR1 and CDR2 are DFQATT and SNEGSKA (reference sequence). CDR3 amino acids: CSASTQGGNTEAFF. CDR3 DNA: TGCAGTGCTAGTACACAGGGGGGAAACACTGAAGCTTTCTTT.

Comments on this clone: The junction departs from germline at one end; a sequencing error may be responsible. The V gene is TRBV7-7, the J gene TRBJ2-5; 14 bases fit TRBD2. From germline, CDR1 is SSHAT and CDR2 FNYEAQ (reference sequence). CDR3 length: 19 amino acids. CDR3 region: CASSFGLAGGRGMGETQYF. The DNA of the CDR3 is TGTGCTAGCAGTTTCGGACTAGCGGGAGGTCGGGGAATGGGAGAGACCCAGTACTTC.

This clone appeared once. The chain is built from TRBV6-2 or TRBV6-3 and TRBJ2-4, with D possibly TRBD1 on 6 matching bases. The V gene lost 4 bases and the J gene lost 0 bases, with 19 bases spanning the gap. Germline CDR1 and CDR2: MNHEY and SVGEGT. This CDR3 contains 18 residues. In nucleotides, the CDR3 is TGTGCCAGCAGTTCGATTACAGGGTCTCACCTAGCCAAAAACATTCAGTACTTC. Amino acids: CASSSITGSHLAKNIQYF.

This clone has only one observation. The chain has TRBV3-1 (or the pseudogene TRBV3-2) and TRBJ2-2; D might be TRBD1 (6 bases). The CDR3 is 15 residues long. The V gene's germline CDR1 is LGHDT and CDR2 YNNKEL (reference sequence). Trimming removed 4 bases at V and 0 bases at J, with 9 bases between. As DNA, the CDR3 is TGTGCCAGCAGCCTACAGGGCGCGAACACCGGGGAGCTGTTTTTT. Its translation: CASSLQGANTGELFF.

In its sample, this clone was seen once. The genes are TRBV7-2 and TRBJ1-3, with D unclear. This CDR3 region has 15 residues. Between the trimmed V and J ends, which lost 2 bases and 0 bases, there was a span of 8 bases. Germline V gene sequence: CDR1 SGHTA, CDR2 FQGNSA. CDR3 in amino acids: CASSLRRISGNTIYF. CDR3 nucleotide sequence: TGTGCCAGCAGCTTACGGCGGATCTCTGGAAACACCATATATTTT.

This chain connects TRBV5-5 to TRBJ2-2; D is perhaps TRBD1 (6 bases). V lost 3 bases and J lost 2, with 14 bases in between. This CDR3 has 16 amino acids. Germline CDR1 and CDR2: SGHKS and YYEKEE (reference sequence). The CDR3 loop is CASSSGVGANTGELFF. For the CDR3, the DNA is TGTGCCAGCAGCTCAGGTGTGGGGGCTAACACCGGGGAGCTGTTTTTT.

V is TRBV7-3 and J is TRBJ1-1; no clear D gene. The CDR3 loop spans 15 amino acids. Trimming removed 1 base at V and 2 bases at J, with 11 bases between. The germline gives CDR1 SGHTA, CDR2 FQGTGA. CDR3 coding DNA: TGTGCCAGCAGCTTAATGGGTCTGGGCAACACTGAAGCTTTCTTT. It translates to CASSLMGLGNTEAFF.

The rearrangement links TRBV27 to TRBJ2-5; TRBD1 aligns across 7 bases. Germline V gene sequence: CDR1 MNHEY, CDR2 SMNVEV (reference sequence). V dropped 5 bases and J dropped 2; count of bases not matched to a gene: 5. The CDR3 is 14 residues long. Here the CDR3 reads CASSPWDRQETQYF. The CDR3 DNA reads TGTGCCAGCAGTCCGTGGGACAGACAAGAGACCCAGTACTTC.

The V and J genes are TRBV18 and TRBJ1-6; perhaps TRBD1 as D (6 bases). This CDR3 spans 16 amino acids. Germline V gene lookup returns CDR1 KGHSH and CDR2 LQKENI. With 0 bases removed from V and 7 bases from J, the gap between germline ends came to 13 bases. The CDR3 sequence: CASSPPFPRGNSPLHF. In DNA, the CDR3 is TGTGCCAGCTCACCACCGTTCCCTAGGGGGAATTCACCCCTCCACTTT.

The rearrangement links TRBV6-5 to TRBJ1-5, with TRBD1 matching 9 bases. CDR1 is MNHEY and CDR2 is SVGAGI in the germline V gene. V lost 6 bases, J lost 4 bases, and 7 bases stayed unmatched. The CDR3 has 15 residues. The CDR3, as DNA: TGTGCCAGCAGCGCCCGACAGGGGGAGAATCAGCCCCAGCATTTT. Protein: CASSARQGENQPQHF.

This rearrangement joins TRBV3-1 (or the pseudogene TRBV3-2) to TRBJ2-1; no definite D call. The V gene's germline CDR1 is LGHDT and CDR2 YNNKEL (reference sequence). The CDR3 has 14 amino acids. V was trimmed by 0 bases and J by 3 bases, leaving 6 bases between them. This chain's CDR3 is CASSQDTIYNEQFF. CDR3 DNA: TGTGCCAGCAGCCAAGATACTATCTACAATGAGCAGTTCTTC.

This chain joins TRBV6-2 or TRBV6-3 and TRBJ2-1, with 16 bases fitting TRBD2. V shed 2 bases, J shed 5 bases, and the junction held 9 bases outside the gene matches. The CDR3 loop spans 19 amino acids. CDR1 is MNHEY, CDR2 SVGEGT, per germline. The CDR3 coding sequence is TGTGCCAGCAGTTACCCTCCGGGACTAGCGGGAGGGTCAAACAATGAGCAGTTCTTC. This encodes CASSYPPGLAGGSNNEQFF.

The chain carries TRBV7-3 and TRBJ1-2; D is unresolved. Germline CDR1 is SGHTA and CDR2 is FQGTGA. This CDR3 comprises 15 residues. V gave up 0 bases and J gave up 3 bases, with 11 bases separating them. The CDR3 region has the DNA TGTGCCAGCAGCTTAACAGGCCGACGGGACTATGGCTACACCTTC. Translation: CASSLTGRRDYGYTF.

This clone turned up a few times. The gene calls are TRBV10-3 and TRBJ2-7; the match to TRBD1 covers 8 bases. This CDR3 contains 14 residues. After removal of 5 bases from V and 5 bases from J, the junction contained 8 bases not matched to a gene. Germline values: CDR1 ENHRY, CDR2 SYGVKD. The DNA for the CDR3 is TGTGCCATCAGTATAGACAGGGGCAGGGACGAGCAGTACTTC. This sequence encodes CAISIDRGRDEQYF.

J is TRBJ2-3 and V is TRBV7-9; possible D gene TRBD1, 5 bases. The CDR3 has 15 residues. V was pared by 5 bases and J by 2 bases, with 14 bases between. Germline CDR1 and CDR2: SEHNR and FQNEAQ (reference sequence). The DNA of the CDR3 is TGTGCCAGCAGCCCTGTAGGGGTCCCCACAGATACGCAGTATTTT. This translates into CASSPVGVPTDTQYF.

V and J are TRBV4-2 and TRBJ2-2; D perhaps matches TRBD1 (6 bases). This CDR3 comprises 15 residues. From germline, CDR1 is LGHNA and CDR2 YNFKEQ. The V end was cut by 0 bases, the J end by 4 bases, with 9 bases between. For the CDR3, the DNA is TGTGCCAGCAGCCAAGATATAGGGGGCACCGGGGAGCTGTTTTTT. The encoded protein is CASSQDIGGTGELFF.

This chain uses TRBV28 with TRBJ1-2; 7 bases line up with TRBD1. Trimming cost V 10 bases and J 3 bases; bases outside gene matches: 5. CDR3 length equals 12 residues. CDR1 and CDR2 from the germline V gene are MDHEN and SYDVKM. CDR3 amino acids: CATLGTDYGYTF. CDR3 DNA: TGTGCCACTCTCGGGACAGACTATGGCTACACCTTC.

The J gene is TRBJ1-1, the V gene TRBV4-1, with TRBD1 matching 8 bases. The CDR3 covers 18 residues. Germline-derived CDR1 and CDR2 are MGHRA and YSYEKL. V lost 4 bases and J lost 5; bases outside the gene matches: 18. The CDR3 loop is CASSPRWAGGASWTEAFF. The CDR3 region has the DNA TGCGCCAGCAGCCCCCGGTGGGCAGGGGGCGCATCTTGGACTGAAGCTTTCTTT.

The chain uses TRBV7-3 and TRBJ2-1; 7 nucleotides line up with TRBD1. CDR1 and CDR2 (germline): SGHTA, FQGTGA. CDR3 length: 15 amino acids. V shed 2 bases and J 9 bases; nucleotides not matched to a gene: 10. The CDR3 region has the DNA TGTGCCAGCAGCTTAGGAACAGGGGTATTGAGTGAGCAGTTCTTC. This encodes CASSLGTGVLSEQFF.

The gene calls are TRBV5-6 and TRBJ2-5; D is perhaps TRBD2 (6 bases). V dropped 4 bases and J dropped 5 bases, with 15 bases sitting between them. Germline lookup yields CDR1 SGHDT and CDR2 YYEEEE. The CDR3 runs to 14 residues. This CDR3 is CASSISGSGETQYF. For the CDR3, the DNA is TGTGCCAGCAGCATTTCCGGGAGCGGGGAGACCCAGTACTTC.